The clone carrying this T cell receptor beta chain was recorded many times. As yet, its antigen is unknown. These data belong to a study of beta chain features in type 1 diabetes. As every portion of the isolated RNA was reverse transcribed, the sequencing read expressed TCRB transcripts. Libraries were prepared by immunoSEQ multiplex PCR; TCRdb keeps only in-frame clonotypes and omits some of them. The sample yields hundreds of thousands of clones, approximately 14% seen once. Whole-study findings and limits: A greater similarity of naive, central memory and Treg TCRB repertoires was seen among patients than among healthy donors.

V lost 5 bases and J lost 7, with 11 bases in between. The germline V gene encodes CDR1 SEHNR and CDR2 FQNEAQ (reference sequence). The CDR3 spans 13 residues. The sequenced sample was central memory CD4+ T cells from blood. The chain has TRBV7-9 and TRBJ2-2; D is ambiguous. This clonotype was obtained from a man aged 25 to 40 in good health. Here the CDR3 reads CASSRAIYGELFF. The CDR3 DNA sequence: TGTGCCAGCAGCCGGGCGATTTACGGGGAGCTGTTTTTT.